This TCR beta chain was retrieved from a study of response to subunit inactivated influenza vaccine (dated by TCRdb to about 2018). Context from the whole study: Deep quantitative T cell receptor repertoire profiling was used in the study to track responses to a trivalent subunit inactivated influenza vaccine. Broad study findings and their caveats: According to the authors, only a limited number of new T cells may be recruited by each seasonal influenza vaccination.

CDR1 and CDR2 were assigned from the germline V gene as MDHEN and SYDVKM. Taken from cysteine to phenylalanine, the CDR3 has 14 residues. The read is trimmed to its CDR3 DNA, 42 bases read in frame from base 1. At the junction V is shortened by 6 bases and J by 3 bases, with 15 bases in between. This clonotype was seen only a few times. What this receptor recognizes is not known. No per-base quality is available; no much larger clone lies one base away. The library was produced with RT-PCR. The sequencer was an Illumina HiSeq 2500. Using fastp at Q25 and MiXCR, TCRdb reprocessed the public reads and kept productive beta chains. For every CDR3 protein sequence, its rows merge into one entry that carries the most common genes and DNA. The sample table holds a few hundred thousand distinct CDR3 sequences, of which 22% were seen once. The ten biggest clones cover 10% of the sample.

The receptor chain draws on TRBV28 and TRBJ2-7; the D gene could be either TRBD1 or TRBD2, each agreeing at 5 bases. Sequenced material: PBMCs from blood, taken 21 months after vaccination. The TCR sequence derives from a man aged 45 to 70 who received an inactivated influenza vaccine. Donor details come from another sample of the same person, matched by shared clones. DNA sequence: TGTGCCAGCAGGCCCGGGGACGGAGACTACGAGCAGTACTTC. Translated, this gives CASRPGDGDYEQYF.